This record looks at one T cell receptor beta chain sequence and its context. This clone has just a few counts. The antigen this receptor binds is unknown. No base qualities exist here, and no much larger clone lies one base off it. Each collaborating institution followed its own protocols to collect whole blood in K2EDTA tubes. Collaborator samples were shipped for TCRbeta analysis as frozen whole blood, isolated PBMCs, or DNA extracted from either sample type. The CDR3 numbers 14 residues from cysteine through phenylalanine. CDR3 DNA only is kept here, 42 bases in frame from base 1. The V and J ends are trimmed by 3 bases and 7 bases, leaving 10 bases between them. The germline V gene encodes CDR1 SGHDN and CDR2 FVKESK. This sample was taken from a study of blood T cell repertoires in COVID-19 (dated by TCRdb to 2019 to 2021). About the investigation overall: Samples covering the acute and convalescent phases of COVID-19 were provided by collaborators in the United States, Italy and Spain. Where available, HLA class I and class II types were taken from metadata supplied by the sample provider and were not determined by assay-based typing. The material from the prospective study consisted of cDNA or gDNA derived from T cells, B-cell-depleted T cells, or PBMCs. The dataset comprised deeply sampled blood TCRbeta repertoires from subjects exposed to, actively infected with, or recovered from COVID-19. Nearly every sample came with metadata listing a de-identified subject ID, COVID-19 status, age in years and sex. Samples were obtained from the ongoing ImmuneRACE study (first 160 participants) and from over a thousand subjects provided by 6 global collaborators. The repertoires were released in a freely available public database meant as a resource for research on the immune response to SARS-CoV-2.

TCRbeta CDR3 regions were amplified from genomic DNA by means of the immunoSEQ Assay, a bias-controlled multiplex PCR. Concerning the study's data processing: Nucleated cell counts per sample were estimated from amplification of reference gene primers within the assay. To quantify the absolute abundance of each unique TCRbeta CDR3 rearrangement, sequence reads were collapsed and filtered. For each sample, productive Simpson clonality was calculated by taking the square root of Simpson's diversity index across productive rearrangements. Entries here come from immuneACCESS through TCRdb and include only in-frame sequences with V and J called. Some clones fail to appear in such tables; in the studies checked, an unresolved V gene covers under half of the shortfall, and the cause of the remainder is unknown. The DNA gave D and trimming, while V, J and clone size come from that table. In this sample the table shows about 70,000 clones, about 81% of which occur a single time. Clones ranked in the top ten supply 15% to 19% of the sample.

The research as a whole found: Clinical and demographic metadata were provided uncurated, with the amount varying by source and participant.

The sequence came from an elderly man with acute or convalescent COVID-19. Here the chain combines TRBV14 and TRBJ1-6; the D region possibly corresponds to TRBD1 (5 bases align). Material: peripheral blood. This receptor carries the CDR3 CASSQGRENSPLHF. The nucleotide sequence reads TGTGCCAGCAGCCAGGGCAGGGAAAATTCACCCCTCCACTTT.